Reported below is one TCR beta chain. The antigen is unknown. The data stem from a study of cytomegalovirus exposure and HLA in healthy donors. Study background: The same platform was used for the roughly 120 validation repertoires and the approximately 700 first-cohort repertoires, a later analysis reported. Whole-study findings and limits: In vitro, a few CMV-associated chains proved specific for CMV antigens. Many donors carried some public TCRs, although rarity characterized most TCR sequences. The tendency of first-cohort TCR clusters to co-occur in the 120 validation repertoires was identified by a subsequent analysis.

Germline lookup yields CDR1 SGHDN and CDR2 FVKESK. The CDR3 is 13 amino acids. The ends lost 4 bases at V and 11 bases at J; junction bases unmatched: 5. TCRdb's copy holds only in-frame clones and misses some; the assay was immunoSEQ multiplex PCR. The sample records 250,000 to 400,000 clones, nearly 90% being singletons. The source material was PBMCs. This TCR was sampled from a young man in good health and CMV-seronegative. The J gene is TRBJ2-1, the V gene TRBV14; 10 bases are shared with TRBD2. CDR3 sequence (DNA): TGTGCCAGCAGCCTTAGCGGGGGGACCAAGCAGTTCTTC. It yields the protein CASSLSGGTKQFF. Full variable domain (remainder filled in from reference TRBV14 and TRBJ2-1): EAGVTQFPSHSVIEKGQTVTLRCDPISGHDNLYWYRRVMGKEIKFLLHFVKESKQDESGMPNNRFLAERTGGTYSTLKVQPAELEDSGVYFCASSLSGGTKQFFGPGTRLTVL.